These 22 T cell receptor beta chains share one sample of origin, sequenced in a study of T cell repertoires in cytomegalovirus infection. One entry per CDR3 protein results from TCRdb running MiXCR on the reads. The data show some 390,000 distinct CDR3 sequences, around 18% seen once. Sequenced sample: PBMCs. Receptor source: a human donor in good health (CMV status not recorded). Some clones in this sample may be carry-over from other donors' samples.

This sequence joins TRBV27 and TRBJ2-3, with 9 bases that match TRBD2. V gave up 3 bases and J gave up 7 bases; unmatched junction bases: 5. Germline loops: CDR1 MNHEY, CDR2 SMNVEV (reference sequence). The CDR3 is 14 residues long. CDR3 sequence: CASSFGGGDNTQYF. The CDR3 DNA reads TGTGCCAGCAGTTTTGGCGGGGGGGACAATACGCAGTATTTT.

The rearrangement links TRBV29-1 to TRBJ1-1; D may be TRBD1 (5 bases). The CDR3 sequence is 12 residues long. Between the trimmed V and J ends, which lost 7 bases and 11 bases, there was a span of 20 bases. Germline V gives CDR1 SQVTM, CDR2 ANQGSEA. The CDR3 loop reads CSALQAPTRAFF. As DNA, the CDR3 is TGCAGCGCCCTACAGGCACCGACACGGGCTTTCTTT.

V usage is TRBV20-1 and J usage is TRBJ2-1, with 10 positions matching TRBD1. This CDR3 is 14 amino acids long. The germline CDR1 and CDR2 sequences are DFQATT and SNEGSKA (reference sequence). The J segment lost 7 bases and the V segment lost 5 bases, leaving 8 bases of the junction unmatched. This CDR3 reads CSAQDRGRLNEQFF. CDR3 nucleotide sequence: TGCAGTGCTCAGGACAGGGGGAGGTTGAATGAGCAGTTCTTC.

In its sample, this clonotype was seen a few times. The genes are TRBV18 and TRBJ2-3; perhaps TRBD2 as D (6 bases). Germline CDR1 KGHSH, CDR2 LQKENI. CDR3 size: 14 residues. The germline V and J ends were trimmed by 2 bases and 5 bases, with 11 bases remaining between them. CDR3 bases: TGTGCCAGCTCACCAGCCCTGCGGGGAGATACGCAGTATTTT. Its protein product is CASSPALRGDTQYF.

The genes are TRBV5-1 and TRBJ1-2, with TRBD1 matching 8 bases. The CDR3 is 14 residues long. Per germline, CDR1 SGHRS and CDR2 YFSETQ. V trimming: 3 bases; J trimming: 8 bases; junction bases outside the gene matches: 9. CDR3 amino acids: CASSSDGQGGGYTF. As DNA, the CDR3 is TGCGCCAGCAGCTCGGACGGACAGGGAGGCGGCTACACCTTC.

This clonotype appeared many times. CDR3 in amino acids: CASSLGPGGEQFF. CDR3 DNA sequence: TGTGCCAGCAGTTTGGGACCGGGCGGTGAGCAGTTCTTC. This rearrangement joins TRBV12-3 or TRBV12-4 to TRBJ2-1, with D perhaps being TRBD1 or TRBD2 (5 bases each). There are 13 residues in the CDR3. Trimming stripped 3 bases from V and 9 bases from J, with 12 bases between.

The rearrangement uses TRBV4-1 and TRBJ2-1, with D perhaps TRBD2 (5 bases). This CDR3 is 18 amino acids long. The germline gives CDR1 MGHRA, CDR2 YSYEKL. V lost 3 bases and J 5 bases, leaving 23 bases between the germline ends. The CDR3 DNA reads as TGCGCCAGCAGCCATATCTTTCGGCGAGGGAATACCAACAATGAGCAGTTCTTC. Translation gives CASSHIFRRGNTNNEQFF.

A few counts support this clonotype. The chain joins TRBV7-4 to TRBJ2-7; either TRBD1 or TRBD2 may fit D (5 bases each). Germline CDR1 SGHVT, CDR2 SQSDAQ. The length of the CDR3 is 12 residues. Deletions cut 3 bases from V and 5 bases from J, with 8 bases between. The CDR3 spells CASSFQGHEQYF. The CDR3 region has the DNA TGTGCCAGCAGCTTTCAGGGACACGAGCAGTACTTC.

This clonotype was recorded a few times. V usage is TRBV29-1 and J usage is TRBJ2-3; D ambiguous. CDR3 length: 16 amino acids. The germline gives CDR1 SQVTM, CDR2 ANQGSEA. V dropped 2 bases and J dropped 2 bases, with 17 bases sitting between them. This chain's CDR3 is CSVEWVSRSPTDTQYF. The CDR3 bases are TGCAGCGTTGAATGGGTGTCCCGATCCCCCACAGATACGCAGTATTTT.

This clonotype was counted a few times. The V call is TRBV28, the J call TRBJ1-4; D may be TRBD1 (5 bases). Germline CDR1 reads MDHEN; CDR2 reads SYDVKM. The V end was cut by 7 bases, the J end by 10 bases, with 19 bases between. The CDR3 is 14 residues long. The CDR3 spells CASTPRDLVGKLFF. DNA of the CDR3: TGTGCCAGCACCCCACGGGACTTGGTAGGAAAACTGTTTTTT.

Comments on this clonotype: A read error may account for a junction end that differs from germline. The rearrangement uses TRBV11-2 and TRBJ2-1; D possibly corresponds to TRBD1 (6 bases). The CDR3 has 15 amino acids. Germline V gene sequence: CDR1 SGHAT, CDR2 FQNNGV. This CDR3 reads CASSPNGQRYKEQFF. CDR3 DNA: TGTGCCAGCAGCCCTAACGGACAGCGTTACAAGGAGCAGTTTTTC.

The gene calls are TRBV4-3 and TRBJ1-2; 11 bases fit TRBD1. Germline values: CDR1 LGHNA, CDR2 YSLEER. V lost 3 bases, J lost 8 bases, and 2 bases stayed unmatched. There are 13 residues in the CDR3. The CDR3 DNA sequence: TGCGCCAGCAGCCAGGACAGGGGGCTGGGCTACACCTTC. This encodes CASSQDRGLGYTF.

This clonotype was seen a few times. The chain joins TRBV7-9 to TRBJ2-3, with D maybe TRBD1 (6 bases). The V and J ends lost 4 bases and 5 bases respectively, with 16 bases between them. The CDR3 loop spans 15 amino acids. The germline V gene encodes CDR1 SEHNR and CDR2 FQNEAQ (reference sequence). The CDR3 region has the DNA TGTGCCAGCAGCTCAGGGGAGTGGGCACAAGATACGCAGTATTTT. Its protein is CASSSGEWAQDTQYF.

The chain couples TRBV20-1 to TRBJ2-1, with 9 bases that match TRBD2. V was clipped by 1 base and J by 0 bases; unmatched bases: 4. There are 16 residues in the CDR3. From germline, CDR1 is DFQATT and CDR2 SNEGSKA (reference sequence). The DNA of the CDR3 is TGCAGTGCTAGAGTGCTAGCGGGGACCTCCTACAATGAGCAGTTCTTC. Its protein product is CSARVLAGTSYNEQFF.

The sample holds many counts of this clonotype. In DNA, the CDR3 is TGTGCCAGCAGCCTCAGGGTTGCAGATACGCAGTATTTT. It codes for CASSLRVADTQYF. This sequence joins TRBV6-5 and TRBJ2-3; tentative D call: TRBD1 (5 bases). The germline V gene has CDR1 MNHEY and CDR2 SVGAGI. Trimming took 6 bases from V and 4 from J, leaving 11 bases between them. This CDR3 region has 13 residues.

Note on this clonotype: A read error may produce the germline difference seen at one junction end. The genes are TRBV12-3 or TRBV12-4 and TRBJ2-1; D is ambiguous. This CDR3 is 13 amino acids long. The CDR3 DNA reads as TGTGCCAGCACTTTAAGCAGCAGCAATGAGCAGTTCTTC. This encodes CASTLSSSNEQFF.

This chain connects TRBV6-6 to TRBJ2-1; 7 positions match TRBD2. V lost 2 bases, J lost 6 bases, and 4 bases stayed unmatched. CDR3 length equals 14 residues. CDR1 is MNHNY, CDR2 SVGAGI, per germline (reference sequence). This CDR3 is CASSYGLVSNEQFF. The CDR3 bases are TGTGCCAGCAGTTACGGACTAGTAAGCAATGAGCAGTTCTTC.

CDR3 protein: CSPVGPYNEQFF. DNA for the CDR3: TGCAGTCCTGTGGGCCCCTACAATGAGCAGTTCTTC. The chain carries TRBV20-1 and TRBJ2-1; D unclear. The germline CDR1 and CDR2 sequences are DFQATT and SNEGSKA (reference sequence). Trimming removed 8 bases from V and 2 bases from J, with 10 bases in between. The length of the CDR3 is 12 residues.

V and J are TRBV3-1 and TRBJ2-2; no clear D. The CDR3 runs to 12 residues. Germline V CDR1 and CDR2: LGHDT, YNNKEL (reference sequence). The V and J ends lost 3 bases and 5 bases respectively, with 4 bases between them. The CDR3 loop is CASSHLTGELFF. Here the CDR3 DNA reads TGTGCCAGCAGCCACCTTACCGGGGAGCTGTTTTTT.

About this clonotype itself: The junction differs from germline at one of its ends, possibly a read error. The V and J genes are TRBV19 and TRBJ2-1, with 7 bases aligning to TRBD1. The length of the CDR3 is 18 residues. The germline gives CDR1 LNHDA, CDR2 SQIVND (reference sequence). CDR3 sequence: CVSSIADRESLPYNEQFF. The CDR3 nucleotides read TGTGTCAGTAGTATAGCCGACAGGGAATCTCTTCCCTACAATGAGCAGTTCTTC.

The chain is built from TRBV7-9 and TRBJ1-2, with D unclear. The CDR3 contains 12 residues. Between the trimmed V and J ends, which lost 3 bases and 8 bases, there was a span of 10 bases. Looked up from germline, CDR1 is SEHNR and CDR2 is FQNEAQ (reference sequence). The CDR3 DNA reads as TGTGCCAGCAGCTTGGAACCGGTCGGCTACACCTTC. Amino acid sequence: CASSLEPVGYTF.

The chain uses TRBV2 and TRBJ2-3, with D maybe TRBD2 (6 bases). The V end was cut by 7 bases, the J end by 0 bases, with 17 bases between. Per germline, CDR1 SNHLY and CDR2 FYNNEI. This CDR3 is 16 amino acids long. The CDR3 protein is CASIRGFAGSTDTQYF. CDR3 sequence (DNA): TGTGCCAGCATTCGAGGATTTGCGGGGAGCACAGATACGCAGTATTTT.